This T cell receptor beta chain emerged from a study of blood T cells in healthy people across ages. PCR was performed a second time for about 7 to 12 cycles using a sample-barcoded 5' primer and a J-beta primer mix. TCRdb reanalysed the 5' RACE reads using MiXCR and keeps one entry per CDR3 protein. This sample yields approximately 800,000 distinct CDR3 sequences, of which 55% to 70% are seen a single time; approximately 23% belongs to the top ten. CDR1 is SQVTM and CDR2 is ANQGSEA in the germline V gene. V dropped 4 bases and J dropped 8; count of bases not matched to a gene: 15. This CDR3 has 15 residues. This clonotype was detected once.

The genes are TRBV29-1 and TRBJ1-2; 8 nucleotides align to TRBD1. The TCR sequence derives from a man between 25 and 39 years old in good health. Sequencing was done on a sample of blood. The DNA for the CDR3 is TGCAGCGTTGGTCGAAATGGACAGGGTCTATTAGGCTACACCTTC. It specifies CSVGRNGQGLLGYTF.